Listed here is a single T cell receptor (beta chain). The target antigen is unknown. This record comes from a study of cytomegalovirus exposure and HLA in healthy donors. Notes on the study in general: TCR beta sequences reportedly predicted the HLA-A and HLA-B alleles of most subjects accurately.

PCR amplification relied on 60 Vbeta primers (plus 13 Jbeta primers). Sequencing used immunoSEQ multiplex PCR; TCRdb keeps in-frame clones, though not all of them. The table has around 170,000 clones, approximately 81% seen once. Sequencing used PBMCs. This clonotype was sampled from a man aged 45 to 65 in good health and CMV-seronegative.

The CDR3 sequence: CASSFRSSYNEQFF. The CDR3 DNA sequence: TGTGCCAGCAGCTTCCGGAGCTCCTACAATGAGCAGTTCTTC. The V and J genes are TRBV13 and TRBJ2-1; D is uncertain. This CDR3 spans 14 amino acids. The germline V and J ends were trimmed by 3 bases and 0 bases, with 6 bases remaining between them. Per germline, CDR1 PRHDT and CDR2 FYEKMQ (reference sequence).